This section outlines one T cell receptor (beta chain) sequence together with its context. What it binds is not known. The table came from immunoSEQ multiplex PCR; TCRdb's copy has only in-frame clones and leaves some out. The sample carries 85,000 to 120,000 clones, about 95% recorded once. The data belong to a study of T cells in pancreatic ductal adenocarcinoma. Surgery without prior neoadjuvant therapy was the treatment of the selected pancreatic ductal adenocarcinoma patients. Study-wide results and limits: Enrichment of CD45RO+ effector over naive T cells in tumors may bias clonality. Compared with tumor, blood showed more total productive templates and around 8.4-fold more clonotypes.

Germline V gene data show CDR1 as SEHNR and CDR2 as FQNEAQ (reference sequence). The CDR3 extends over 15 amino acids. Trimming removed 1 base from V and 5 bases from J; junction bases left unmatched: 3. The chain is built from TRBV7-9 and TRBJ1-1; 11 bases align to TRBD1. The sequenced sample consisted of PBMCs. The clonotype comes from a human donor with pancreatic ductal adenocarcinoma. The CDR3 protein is CASSLVDRGLTEAFF. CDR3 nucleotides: TGTGCCAGCAGCTTAGTGGACAGGGGGCTTACTGAAGCTTTCTTT.